The T cell receptor beta chain under discussion was sequenced for a study of CD8 T cells in ankylosing spondylitis. At least ten counts were recorded for this clonotype. Its specificity is not known. Scientists made TCR beta libraries using quantitative 5'-RACE with molecular barcodes. TCRdb reprocessed the 5' RACE reads via MiXCR and lists one record per CDR3 protein. The sample has fewer than 350,000 distinct CDR3 sequences, around a tenth seen once; the top ten hold around 8.4%. Study-level findings and limits: CD8+ by phenotype, disease-linked clones were relatively rare in peripheral blood.

V was clipped by 0 bases and J by 2 bases, with 11 bases between them. Germline V CDR1 and CDR2: DFQATT, SNEGSKA (reference sequence). The CDR3 loop spans 14 amino acids. Sequenced material: blood, either unsorted or a sorted T cell fraction (not recorded which). The source of this sequence is a female donor with ankylosing spondylitis or in good health (not recorded which). This chain joins TRBV20-1 and TRBJ2-7; a possible D gene is TRBD2 (5 bases). CDR3 sequence (DNA): TGCAGTGCTAGAGATCAAGCGGTGGCCTACGAGCAGTACTTC. This encodes CSARDQAVAYEQYF.